The text below deals with one T cell receptor beta chain. What antigen it recognizes has not been identified. It has no much larger one-base neighbor in the sample; base qualities were not kept. Using the immunoSEQ assay, TCRB CDR3 regions were amplified from roughly 2.2 micrograms of genomic DNA, or from all available DNA when less than that was on hand. For multiplex PCR, 60 forward primers for TCR V beta segments and 13 reverse primers for J beta segments were used. To estimate reads per starting template, synthetic control templates were spiked into each sample at limiting dilution. Reads of 87 bp were generated by sequencing on the Illumina HiSeq System. The paper's processing steps were these. PCR and sequencing errors were removed by a nearest neighbor algorithm that merged closely related sequences. TCR overlap was measured as the percentage of unique tumor TCR beta sequences that were also present in the peripheral blood of the same patient. TCRdb took this table from immuneACCESS and kept in-frame rearrangements with V and J called. Such tables lack part of the clones; where checked against another copy, unresolved V genes explain under half of the gap, and the rest is unexplained. V and J calls and clone size are those listed in that table; D and trimming were worked out from the DNA. The sample table records around 78,000 clones; roughly 84% of these occur just once. 2% to 2.5% of the sample is in the top ten clones.

The time point label of this sample denotes: after dendritic cell vaccination, including at tumor progression/relapse. Selection of patients required sufficient residual fresh-frozen tumor tissue and over two years of available survival data. None of the glioblastoma patients carried an isocitrate dehydrogenase mutation, although molecular status otherwise varied. PBMC were collected before vaccination, two weeks after the third vaccination, and at tumor progression if progression occurred. The Qiagen DNeasy Blood extraction Kit was used for extraction of genomic DNA. This sample was included in a study of glioma-infiltrating T cells after dendritic cell vaccination listed by TCRdb under 2016. The study in broad terms: The cohort included 15 or so glioblastoma patients drawn from Phase I and II dendritic cell vaccination trials, of whom 9 were newly diagnosed and 6 had recurrent disease. Between the early 2000s and the early 2010s, the patients were given dendritic cell vaccination pulsed with autologous tumor lysate. To make the vaccine, monocyte-derived dendritic cells were cultured for under 9 days with IL-4 and GM-CSF and then pulsed overnight with autologous tumor lysate. Each patient got three intradermal injections of the dendritic cell vaccine, spaced at biweekly intervals, in the arm below the axilla. Tumor-infiltrating lymphocyte content was quantified and tumor and blood repertoires were compared in dendritic cell-vaccinated glioblastoma patients by deep sequencing of TCR beta CDR3 regions. Survival after dendritic cell vaccination was correlated with TCR sequencing metrics such as TIL content and the overlap between tumor and blood repertoires. Study-level results and caveats: The cohort was small and heterogeneous, few patients had complete blood and tumor sets, and even fewer had initial-recurrent tumor pairs. TCR clonality showed no direct relationship with survival, which suggests that a diverse polyclonal response may matter. After dendritic cell vaccination, a higher estimated pretreatment TIL content predicted longer time to progression and longer overall survival. The TCR overlap response model with three groups was called speculative and said to need prospective validation.

Trimming removed 1 base from V and 4 bases from J, leaving 12 bases between the germline ends. CDR3 length: 14 amino acids, cysteine to phenylalanine. Only the CDR3 DNA stays, 42 bases, in frame from base 1. The germline V gene yields SGHRS for CDR1 and YFSETQ for CDR2. Rearrangement joined TRBV5-1 to TRBJ2-7; the D region possibly corresponds to TRBD1 (6 bases align). Sequencing used blood, obtained after dendritic cell vaccination. The receptor was isolated from a human donor with glioblastoma. The sequence in DNA is TGCGCCAGCAGCTTGAGGACAGAGACTTACGAGCAGTACTTC. This gives the protein CASSLRTETYEQYF.